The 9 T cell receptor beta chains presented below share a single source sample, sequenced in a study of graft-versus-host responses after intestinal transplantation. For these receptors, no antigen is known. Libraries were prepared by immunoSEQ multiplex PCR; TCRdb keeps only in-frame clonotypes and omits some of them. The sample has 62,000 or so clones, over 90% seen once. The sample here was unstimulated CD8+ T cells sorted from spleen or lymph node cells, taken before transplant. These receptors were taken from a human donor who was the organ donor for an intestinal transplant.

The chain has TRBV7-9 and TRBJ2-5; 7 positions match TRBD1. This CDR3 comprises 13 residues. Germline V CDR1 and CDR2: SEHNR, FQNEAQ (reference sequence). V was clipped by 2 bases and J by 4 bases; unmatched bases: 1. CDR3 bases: TGTGCCAGCAGCTTATACAGGGGAGAGACCCAGTACTTC. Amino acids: CASSLYRGETQYF.

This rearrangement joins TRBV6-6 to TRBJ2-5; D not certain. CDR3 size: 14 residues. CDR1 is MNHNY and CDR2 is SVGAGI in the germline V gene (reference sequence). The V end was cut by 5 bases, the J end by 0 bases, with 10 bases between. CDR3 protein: CASSPTTYQETQYF. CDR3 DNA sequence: TGTGCCAGCAGTCCTACTACCTACCAAGAGACCCAGTACTTC.

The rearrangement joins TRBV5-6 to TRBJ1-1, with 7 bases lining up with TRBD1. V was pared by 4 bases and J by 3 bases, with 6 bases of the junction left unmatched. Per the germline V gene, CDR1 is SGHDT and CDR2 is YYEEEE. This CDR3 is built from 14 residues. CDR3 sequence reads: CASSIPGQHTEAFF. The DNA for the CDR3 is TGTGCCAGCAGCATCCCGGGACAGCACACTGAAGCTTTCTTT. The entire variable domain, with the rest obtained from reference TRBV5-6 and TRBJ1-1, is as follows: DAGVTQSPTHLIKTRGQQVTLRCSPKSGHDTVSWYQQALGQGPQFIFQYYEEEERQRGNFPDRFSGHQFPNYSSELNVNALLLGDSALYLCASSIPGQHTEAFFGQGTRLTVV.

The CDR3 protein is CASSLRGYNEQFF. The DNA for the CDR3 is TGTGCCAGCAGCTTAAGAGGTTACAATGAGCAGTTCTTC. V usage is TRBV5-6 and J usage is TRBJ2-1; D unclear. Trimming took off 2 bases at V and 4 bases at J, with 7 bases between the two ends. The CDR3 covers 13 residues. CDR1 SGHDT and CDR2 YYEEEE come from the germline V gene.

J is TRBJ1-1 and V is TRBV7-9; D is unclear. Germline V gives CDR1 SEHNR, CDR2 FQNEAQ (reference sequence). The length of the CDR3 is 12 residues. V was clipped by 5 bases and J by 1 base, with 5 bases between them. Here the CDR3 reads CASSLWNTEAFF. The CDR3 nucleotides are TGTGCCAGCAGCCTTTGGAACACTGAAGCTTTCTTT.

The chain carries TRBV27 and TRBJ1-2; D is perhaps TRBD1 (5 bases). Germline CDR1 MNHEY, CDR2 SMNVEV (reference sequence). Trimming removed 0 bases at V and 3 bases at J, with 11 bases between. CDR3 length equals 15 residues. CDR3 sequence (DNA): TGTGCCAGCAGTTTATCGGGAGGGGCTTACTATGGCTACACCTTC. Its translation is CASSLSGGAYYGYTF.

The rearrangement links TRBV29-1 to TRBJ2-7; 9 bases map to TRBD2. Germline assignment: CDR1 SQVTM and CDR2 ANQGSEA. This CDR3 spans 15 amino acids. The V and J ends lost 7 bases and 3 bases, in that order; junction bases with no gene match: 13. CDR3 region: CSATIGTSMLYEQYF. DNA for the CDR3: TGCAGCGCCACGATCGGGACTAGCATGCTCTACGAGCAGTACTTC.

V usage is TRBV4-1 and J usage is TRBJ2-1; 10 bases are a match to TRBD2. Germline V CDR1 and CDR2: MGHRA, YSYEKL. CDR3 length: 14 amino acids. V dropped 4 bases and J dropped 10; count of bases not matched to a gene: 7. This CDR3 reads CASSRTAGGGEQFF. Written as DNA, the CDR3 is TGCGCCAGCAGCCGAACAGCGGGAGGGGGGGAGCAGTTCTTC.

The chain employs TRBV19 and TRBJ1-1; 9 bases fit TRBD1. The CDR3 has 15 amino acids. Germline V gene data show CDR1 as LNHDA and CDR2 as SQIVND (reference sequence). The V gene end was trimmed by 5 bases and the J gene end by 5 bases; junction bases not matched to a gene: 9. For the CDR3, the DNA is TGTGCCAGTAGTGAAGAGGGGACAGGGAGAACTGAAGCTTTCTTT. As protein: CASSEEGTGRTEAFF.